Listed here are 14 T cell receptor beta chains from one sample, sequenced in a study of cytotoxic CD8 clonotypes in ibrutinib-treated CLL. The data were produced by immunoSEQ multiplex PCR, yet TCRdb's version contains in-frame clones alone and is incomplete. The sample holds approximately 190,000 clones, roughly 65% seen once. The material sequenced was PBMCs, taken after 12 months of ibrutinib treatment. The receptors were gathered from a human donor with chronic lymphocytic leukemia.

CDR3 amino acids: CASSPRGGRATDTQYF. The CDR3 DNA sequence: TGTGCCAGCAGTCCCCGTGGGGGGAGGGCCACAGATACGCAGTATTTT. The chain uses TRBV27 and TRBJ2-3; 7 positions match TRBD2. Germline V gene lookup returns CDR1 MNHEY and CDR2 SMNVEV (reference sequence). This CDR3 has 16 amino acids. Trimming at V came to 5 bases and at J to 2 bases, leaving 10 bases not matched to a gene.

The chain combines TRBV6-5 with TRBJ2-1, with D uncertain. This CDR3 has 13 residues. Per germline, CDR1 MNHEY and CDR2 SVGAGI. The V end lost 6 bases, the J end lost 8 bases, and 14 bases lay between the germline ends. In DNA, the CDR3 is TGTGCCAGCAGCGGAAGTGTAGGCCATGAGCAGTTCTTC. Translating it yields CASSGSVGHEQFF.

The rearrangement links TRBV30 to TRBJ1-5; tentatively, D is TRBD1 (6 bases). CDR3 length equals 13 residues. V was trimmed by 0 bases and J by 7 bases, leaving 10 bases between them. Per germline, CDR1 GTSNPN and CDR2 SVGIG (reference sequence). The CDR3 nucleotides are TGTGCCTGGAGTGTAGGGCAGGGGCAGCCCCAGCATTTT. Translation: CAWSVGQGQPQHF.

The CDR3 DNA reads as TGTGCCAGCAGCGTAGATGGCGGGGCTAACTATGGCTACACCTTC. It codes for CASSVDGGANYGYTF. This sequence joins TRBV9 and TRBJ1-2; unclear D gene. CDR1 is SGDLS and CDR2 is YYNGEE in the germline V gene. This CDR3 region has 15 residues. Trimming took off 0 bases at V and 0 bases at J, with 9 bases between the two ends.

For the CDR3, the DNA is TGCGCCAGCAGCCCTACCACAGGGGGCGGCAATGGCTACACCTTC. This gives the protein CASSPTTGGGNGYTF. The chain links TRBV5-1 to TRBJ1-2, with TRBD1 matching 9 bases. CDR3 length: 15 amino acids. Germline values: CDR1 SGHRS, CDR2 YFSETQ. After removal of 4 bases from V and 6 bases from J, the junction contained 10 bases not matched to a gene.

V and J are TRBV7-2 and TRBJ2-7; 8 bases line up with TRBD2. The V segment lost 5 bases and the J segment 1 base; nucleotides outside the gene matches: 10. Germline V CDR1 and CDR2: SGHTA, FQGNSA. CDR3 length: 16 amino acids. CDR3 sequence reads: CASSRLGLVGSYEQYF. In DNA, the CDR3 is TGTGCCAGCAGCCGTTTGGGACTAGTCGGATCCTACGAGCAGTACTTC.

The chain carries TRBV5-1 and TRBJ2-7; no definite D call. Germline-derived CDR1 and CDR2 are SGHRS and YFSETQ. V was trimmed by 0 bases and J by 1 base, leaving 11 bases between them. This CDR3 has 15 amino acids. The CDR3 loop is CASSLERVLSYEQYF. CDR3 sequence (DNA): TGCGCCAGCAGCTTGGAAAGGGTGTTGTCCTACGAGCAGTACTTC. The entire variable domain, with the rest obtained from reference TRBV5-1 and TRBJ2-7, is as follows: KAGVTQTPRYLIKTRGQQVTLSCSPISGHRSVSWYQQTPGQGLQFLFEYFSETQRNKGNFPGRFSGRQFSNSRSEMNVSTLELGDSALYLCASSLERVLSYEQYFGPGTRLTVT.

This clone occurred once. V usage is TRBV5-6 and J usage is TRBJ1-5, with D tentatively TRBD1 (5 bases). V was cut by 3 bases and J by 2 bases, with 15 bases left in between. Germline V gene sequence: CDR1 SGHDT, CDR2 YYEEEE. CDR3 size: 16 residues. CDR3 in DNA: TGTGCCAGCAGCTCGTGGGCCGGGGGGGGCAATCAGCCCCAGCATTTT. It translates to CASSSWAGGGNQPQHF.

The chain recombines TRBV27 with TRBJ2-5; D assignment may be TRBD1 or TRBD2 (5 bases each). CDR3 size: 14 residues. Germline CDR1 reads MNHEY; CDR2 reads SMNVEV (reference sequence). Trimming stripped 6 bases from V and 4 bases from J, with 15 bases between. The CDR3 nucleotides are TGTGCCAGCAGGGGGCGGGTGGGAGTAGAGACCCAGTACTTC. It specifies CASRGRVGVETQYF.

The chain links TRBV7-9 to TRBJ2-5, with D possibly matching TRBD2 (6 bases). V dropped 4 bases and J dropped 2 bases, with 11 bases sitting between them. Germline V gene sequence: CDR1 SEHNR, CDR2 FQNEAQ (reference sequence). The CDR3 is made up of 14 amino acids. The CDR3, as DNA: TGTGCCAGCAGCTCTAGCGTATCACAAGAGACCCAGTACTTC. Its translation is CASSSSVSQETQYF.

This chain links TRBV30 with TRBJ1-2; tentative D call: TRBD1 (6 bases). The CDR3 has 14 amino acids. V lost 4 bases to trimming and J lost 8 bases, with 20 bases between them. The germline CDR1 and CDR2 sequences are GTSNPN and SVGIG (reference sequence). The CDR3 protein is CAWTPGGAPRGYTF. CDR3 bases: TGTGCCTGGACTCCCGGGGGGGCGCCCCGGGGCTACACCTTC.

This rearrangement joins TRBV30 to TRBJ1-6; unclear D gene. V shed 0 bases and J shed 4 bases, with 4 bases lying between them. The CDR3 contains 13 residues. Per the germline V gene, CDR1 is GTSNPN and CDR2 is SVGIG (reference sequence). The CDR3 coding sequence is TGTGCCTGGAGTGTACAGTATAATTCACCCCTCCACTTT. Encoded protein: CAWSVQYNSPLHF. Based on the CDR3 plus reference TRBV30 and TRBJ1-6, the full variable domain is SQTIHQWPATLVQPVGSPLSLECTVEGTSNPNLYWYRQAAGRGLQLLFYSVGIGQISSEVPQNLSASRPQDRQFILSSKKLLLSDSGFYLCAWSVQYNSPLHFGNGTRLTVT.

The chain joins TRBV7-2 to TRBJ1-4, with unresolved D. This CDR3 region has 14 residues. Germline V gene lookup returns CDR1 SGHTA and CDR2 FQGNSA. Trimming stripped 3 bases from V and 8 bases from J, with 13 bases between. CDR3 DNA: TGTGCCAGCAGCTTTGGCGGTTTGAGGGAAAAACTGTTTTTT. Protein sequence: CASSFGGLREKLFF. Full variable domain (missing parts from reference TRBV7-2 and TRBJ1-4): GAGVSQSPSNKVTEKGKDVELRCDPISGHTALYWYRQSLGQGLEFLIYFQGNSAPDKSGLPSDRFSAERTGGSVSTLTIQRTQQEDSAVYLCASSFGGLREKLFFGSGTQLSVL.

The V call is TRBV9, the J call TRBJ1-2; D not certain. V lost 3 bases and J lost 5, with 8 bases in between. The CDR3 covers 12 residues. Germline CDR1 SGDLS, CDR2 YYNGEE. The chain's CDR3 is CASSAIGYGYTF. CDR3 coding DNA: TGTGCCAGCAGCGCCATAGGTTATGGCTACACCTTC.